Below are 27 T cell receptor beta chains sequenced from a single sample in a study of spatial heterogeneity in lung cancer. TCRdb independently ran MiXCR on the 5' RACE reads; one entry per CDR3 protein. The sample has about 5,000 distinct CDR3 sequences, around 17% seen once. Time point reported: sample taken at primary tumor resection. Tumor, nontumor lung or frozen PBMC supplied whole RNA, sequenced without sorting. Sequences were derived from normal lung tissue next to the tumor, sampled at surgery. The receptor set was obtained from a male donor with early-stage non-small cell lung cancer.

This clonotype is medium-sized (0.01 to 0.1%) by share. The rearrangement uses TRBV9 and TRBJ2-1; a weak D match, TRBD2 (5 bases). The length of the CDR3 is 17 residues. The germline V and J ends were trimmed by 0 bases and 6 bases, with 19 bases remaining between them. Germline CDR1 SGDLS, CDR2 YYNGEE. CDR3 loop: CASSVAIAREVINEQFF. DNA for the CDR3: TGTGCCAGCAGCGTAGCTATAGCTCGGGAAGTGATCAATGAGCAGTTCTTC.

By its share, this clonotype is medium-sized (0.01 to 0.1%). V usage is TRBV5-1 and J usage is TRBJ2-3, with 10 nucleotides matching TRBD2. There are 16 residues in the CDR3. Germline CDR1 reads SGHRS; CDR2 reads YFSETQ. V gave up 0 bases and J gave up 2 bases; unmatched junction bases: 3. The CDR3 DNA reads as TGCGCCAGCAGCTTGGCTCTAGCGGGAGACACAGATACGCAGTATTTT. Residues: CASSLALAGDTDTQYF.

This clonotype qualifies as medium-sized. V usage is TRBV11-2 and J usage is TRBJ2-7; TRBD1 agrees at 8 bases. The germline V gene encodes CDR1 SGHAT and CDR2 FQNNGV. The CDR3 contains 15 residues. Germline trimming cut 5 bases from V and 3 bases from J; bases unmatched to any gene: 9. For the CDR3, the DNA is TGTGCCAGCAGCCTCAGCCCGGACAGGGTCTACGAGCAGTACGTC. Translation: CASSLSPDRVYEQYV.

Within the sample, this clonotype is medium-sized. This sequence joins TRBV6-5 and TRBJ2-7; no reliable D call. V lost 8 bases, J lost 2 bases, and 16 bases lay in between. This CDR3 contains 14 residues. The germline CDR1 and CDR2 sequences are MNHEY and SVGAGI. CDR3 protein: CASRVGPRAYEQYV. CDR3 nucleotide sequence: TGTGCCAGCCGGGTTGGGCCACGGGCCTACGAGCAGTACGTC.

This clonotype ranks as hyperexpanded (1% or more). The rearrangement links TRBV6-2 or TRBV6-3 to TRBJ1-1; perhaps TRBD1 as D (5 bases). In germline, CDR1 is MNHEY, CDR2 SVGEGT. Trimming took 0 bases from V and 6 from J, leaving 14 bases between them. This CDR3 region has 15 residues. As DNA, the CDR3 is TGTGCCAGCAGTTACTCGAGTCCCGGGACTCCTGAAGCTTTCTTT. Its translation: CASSYSSPGTPEAFF.

This clonotype is labeled medium-sized (0.01 to 0.1%). V gene TRBV20-1 combines with J gene TRBJ1-5; 9 nucleotides align to TRBD1. With 6 bases clipped from V and 1 base from J, the junction kept 7 bases outside the gene matches. The CDR3 has 15 amino acids. Germline CDR1 DFQATT, CDR2 SNEGSKA (reference sequence). CDR3 sequence (DNA): TGCAGTGCACTGAACAGGGGGCAAAGCAATCAGCCCCAGCATTTT. It codes for CSALNRGQSNQPQHF.

By sample share, this clonotype is medium-sized. The chain employs TRBV6-5 and TRBJ2-2; 8 positions agree with TRBD1. V dropped 6 bases and J dropped 3; count of bases not matched to a gene: 6. The CDR3 covers 15 residues. The germline V gene encodes CDR1 MNHEY and CDR2 SVGAGI. The CDR3 loop reads CASSLTGGYTGELFF. The DNA of the CDR3 is TGTGCCAGCAGCCTTACAGGGGGTTACACCGGGGAGCTGTTTTTT.

This clonotype is categorized as medium-sized (0.01 to 0.1%). The chain is built from TRBV18 and TRBJ2-1, with D maybe TRBD1 (6 bases). The CDR3 totals 14 residues. Looked up from germline, CDR1 is KGHSH and CDR2 is LQKENI. The germline V and J ends were trimmed by 6 bases and 2 bases, with 11 bases remaining between them. This CDR3 reads CASSPDRTYNEQFF. For the CDR3, the DNA is TGTGCCAGCTCTCCTGACAGGACCTACAATGAGCAGTTCTTC.

The V gene is TRBV5-6, the J gene TRBJ2-3; TRBD2 matches at 7 bases. Germline assignment: CDR1 SGHDT and CDR2 YYEEEE. The V gene end was trimmed by 2 bases and the J gene end by 0 bases; junction bases not matched to a gene: 6. CDR3 size: 16 residues. In nucleotides, the CDR3 is TGTGCCAGCAGCTTTTCACTAGCGCCGAGCACAGATACGCAGTATTTT. It yields the protein CASSFSLAPSTDTQYF. The variable domain in full, with the rest retrieved from reference TRBV5-6 and TRBJ2-3, is DAGVTQSPTHLIKTRGQQVTLRCSPKSGHDTVSWYQQALGQGPQFIFQYYEEEERQRGNFPDRFSGHQFPNYSSELNVNALLLGDSALYLCASSFSLAPSTDTQYFGPGTRLTVL.

This clonotype was detected only a few times. The chain is built from TRBV9 and TRBJ2-3, with a tentative D call TRBD2 (7 bases). This CDR3 is 15 amino acids long. Trimming removed 1 base at V and 3 bases at J, with 12 bases between. Germline assignment: CDR1 SGDLS and CDR2 YYNGEE. The CDR3, as DNA: TGTGCCAGCAGCGTAAAGGGGGGGCCAACAGATACGCAGTATTTT. Protein product: CASSVKGGPTDTQYF.

This clonotype is labeled medium-sized (0.01 to 0.1%). The genes are TRBV7-2 and TRBJ2-1, with 8 nucleotides matching TRBD2. CDR3 length: 14 residues. The germline V gene has CDR1 SGHTA and CDR2 FQGNSA. With 0 bases clipped from V and 6 bases from J, the junction kept 1 base outside the gene matches. This CDR3 reads CASSLAGGANEQFF. The CDR3 DNA sequence: TGTGCCAGCAGCTTAGCCGGGGGGGCCAATGAGCAGTTCTTC. The entire variable domain, with the rest obtained from reference TRBV7-2 and TRBJ2-1, is as follows: GAGVSQSPSNKVTEKGKDVELRCDPISGHTALYWYRQSLGQGLEFLIYFQGNSAPDKSGLPSDRFSAERTGGSVSTLTIQRTQQEDSAVYLCASSLAGGANEQFFGPGTRLTVL.

The genes are TRBV20-1 and TRBJ1-1; 10 bases are a match to TRBD1. In germline, CDR1 is DFQATT, CDR2 SNEGSKA (reference sequence). The CDR3 is 13 residues long. The J segment lost 9 bases and the V segment lost 1 base, leaving 5 bases of the junction unmatched. In nucleotides, the CDR3 is TGCAGTGCTAGAGTCGGAGACAGGGGGCAAGCTTTCTTT. It is translated as CSARVGDRGQAFF.

V is TRBV14 and J is TRBJ2-3, with D uncertain. This CDR3 comprises 12 residues. CDR1 is SGHDN, CDR2 FVKESK, per germline. V was clipped by 0 bases and J by 7 bases, with 5 bases between them. CDR3 sequence reads: CASSQDVNTQYF. The CDR3 DNA sequence: TGTGCCAGCAGCCAAGATGTGAATACGCAGTATTTT.

The V gene is TRBV7-8, the J gene TRBJ2-3; no clear D. Germline-derived CDR1 and CDR2 are SGHVS and FQNEAQ. Trimming left V 2 bases short and J 2 bases short, with 5 bases between. This CDR3 has 13 residues. This CDR3 reads CASSLINTDTQYF. The CDR3 DNA sequence: TGTGCCAGCAGCTTAATCAACACAGATACGCAGTATTTT.

The V and J genes are TRBV11-3 and TRBJ1-2, with D perhaps TRBD1 (6 bases). Germline-derived CDR1 and CDR2 are SGHNT and YENEEA. CDR3 size: 14 residues. V lost 4 bases and J lost 2, with 11 bases in between. The CDR3 nucleotides read TGTGCCAGCAGCTACAGGGAGATGAACTATGGCTACACCTTC. Translated: CASSYREMNYGYTF.

Sample share makes this clonotype medium-sized. The chain has TRBV5-1 and TRBJ2-7, with a possible D match to TRBD2 (6 bases). V was cut by 1 base and J by 6 bases, with 17 bases left in between. The CDR3 runs 15 residues. Germline CDR1 SGHRS, CDR2 YFSETQ. The CDR3 nucleotides read TGCGCCAGCAGCTTGATTTCGGAGGGAGGATCCGAGCAGTACTTC. Amino acids: CASSLISEGGSEQYF.

This clonotype is medium-sized (0.01 to 0.1%) in the sample. The chain is built from TRBV28 and TRBJ1-3; possibly TRBD1 for D (6 bases). The germline CDR1 and CDR2 sequences are MDHEN and SYDVKM. The V and J ends lost 2 bases and 0 bases respectively, with 11 bases between them. CDR3 length equals 16 residues. CDR3 sequence reads: CASSLGTGPSGNTIYF. For the CDR3, the DNA is TGTGCCAGCAGTTTAGGTACAGGGCCCTCTGGAAACACCATATATTTT. Complete variable domain (other parts from reference TRBV28 and TRBJ1-3): DVKVTQSSRYLVKRTGEKVFLECVQDMDHENMFWYRQDPGLGLRLIYFSYDVKMKEKGDIPEGYSVSREKKERFSLILESASTNQTSMYLCASSLGTGPSGNTIYFGEGSWLTVV.

This clonotype was observed once. The CDR3 is CASSLEGSSTEAFF. CDR3 bases: TGTGCCAGCAGCTTGGAGGGCAGTAGCACTGAAGCTTTCTTT. This chain uses TRBV7-2 with TRBJ1-1; no definite D call. Per the germline V gene, CDR1 is SGHTA and CDR2 is FQGNSA. The CDR3 extends over 14 amino acids. Trimming shortened V by 3 bases and J by 4 bases, and 12 bases separated the two germline ends.

This clonotype rates as medium-sized. The J gene is TRBJ2-7, the V gene TRBV28, with D perhaps matching TRBD1 or TRBD2 (5 bases each). This CDR3 is 10 amino acids long. Germline V gene lookup returns CDR1 MDHEN and CDR2 SYDVKM. CDR3 sequence reads: CWQGVYEQYV. The CDR3 nucleotides read TGCTGGCAGGGAGTCTACGAGCAGTACGTC.

This clonotype was detected a few times. The V and J genes are TRBV15 and TRBJ2-3; the match to TRBD2 covers 10 bases. This CDR3 spans 17 amino acids. The trim removed 0 bases at V and 5 bases at J, leaving 8 bases unmatched. Germline CDR1 LNHNV, CDR2 YYDKDF (reference sequence). The CDR3 reads CATSRDLPSGGGDTQYF. As DNA, the CDR3 is TGTGCCACCAGCAGAGATTTGCCTAGCGGGGGTGGAGATACGCAGTATTTT.

This clonotype appeared many times. The chain is built from TRBV25-1 and TRBJ2-5; no reliable D call. This CDR3 comprises 13 residues. Germline assignment: CDR1 MGHDK and CDR2 SYGVNS. V dropped 4 bases and J dropped 4 bases, with 10 bases sitting between them. CDR3 loop: CASSVWGGETQYF. DNA for the CDR3: TGTGCCAGCAGTGTCTGGGGTGGAGAGACCCAGTACTTC.

This clonotype is medium-sized in the sample. CDR3 sequence (DNA): TGTGCCAGCAGGTATCCGGGACAGGTGAACACTGAAGCTTTCTTT. This gives the protein CASRYPGQVNTEAFF. The chain uses TRBV28 and TRBJ1-1; TRBD1 agrees at 8 bases. The CDR3 runs to 15 residues. Germline V lookup: CDR1 MDHEN, CDR2 SYDVKM. Trimming removed 6 bases from V and 0 bases from J; junction bases left unmatched: 6.

This clonotype was counted at least ten times. The CDR3 is CASSRTGASSYNEQFF. The CDR3 region has the DNA TGTGCCAGCAGCCGGACAGGGGCGAGCTCCTACAATGAGCAGTTCTTC. V usage is TRBV7-8 and J usage is TRBJ2-1, with TRBD1 matching 9 bases. CDR1 SGHVS and CDR2 FQNEAQ come from the germline V gene. This CDR3 is 16 amino acids long. V trimming: 5 bases; J trimming: 0 bases; junction bases outside the gene matches: 5. Filled out from reference TRBV7-8 and TRBJ2-1, the complete variable domain reads GAGVSQSPRYKVAKRGQDVALRCDPISGHVSLFWYQQALGQGPEFLTYFQNEAQLDKSGLPSDRFFAERPEGSVSTLKIQRTQQEDSAVYLCASSRTGASSYNEQFFGPGTRLTVL.

This chain joins TRBV5-1 and TRBJ2-1; 12 nucleotides align to TRBD2. Germline trimming cut 0 bases from V and 7 bases from J; bases unmatched to any gene: 2. The CDR3 consists of 15 residues. Germline CDR1 reads SGHRS; CDR2 reads YFSETQ. CDR3 nucleotides: TGCGCCAGCAGCTTGGGGACTAGCGGGGTAAATGAGCAGTTCTTC. Translation gives CASSLGTSGVNEQFF. The entire variable domain, with the rest obtained from reference TRBV5-1 and TRBJ2-1, is as follows: KAGVTQTPRYLIKTRGQQVTLSCSPISGHRSVSWYQQTPGQGLQFLFEYFSETQRNKGNFPGRFSGRQFSNSRSEMNVSTLELGDSALYLCASSLGTSGVNEQFFGPGTRLTVL.

This clonotype is judged medium-sized. This chain connects TRBV20-1 to TRBJ2-5; the D gene could be TRBD1 or TRBD2 (6 bases each). V was trimmed by 5 bases and J by 6 bases, leaving 25 bases between them. The CDR3 runs to 16 residues. In germline, CDR1 is DFQATT, CDR2 SNEGSKA (reference sequence). The CDR3 bases are TGCAGTGCTTACAGAGGGGGGAGGCTCACGGGGAAGACCCAGTACTTC. It yields the protein CSAYRGGRLTGKTQYF.

The sample holds a few counts of this clonotype. A much larger clone is a single base away; this may be a read error. The chain recombines TRBV29-1 with TRBJ1-2, with 9 bases lining up with TRBD1. V shed 5 bases, J shed 7 bases, and the junction held 2 bases outside the gene matches. Germline V gene data show CDR1 as SQVTM and CDR2 as ANQGSEA. This CDR3 has 11 amino acids. The chain's CDR3 is CSVSTGGGYTF. CDR3 sequence (DNA): TGCAGCGTTTCGACAGGGGGTGGCTACACCTTC.

By share of the sample, this clonotype is medium-sized. The genes are TRBV2 and TRBJ2-3, with D possibly TRBD1 on 6 matching bases. Germline CDR1 SNHLY, CDR2 FYNNEI. This CDR3 has 15 residues. V lost 2 bases and J 3 bases, leaving 12 bases between the germline ends. The CDR3 DNA follows: TGTGCCAGCAGTGAAAGAACAGGGTATACAGATACGCAGTATTTT. Its protein is CASSERTGYTDTQYF.